Below are 8 T cell receptor beta chains sequenced from a single sample in a study of early T cells in non-severe SARS-CoV-2 infection. TCRdb processed the 5' RACE reads anew with MiXCR; each CDR3 protein has one entry. The sample gives approximately 46,000 distinct CDR3 sequences, 5.5% to 6.5% of which show up once; 9.5% to 15% is in the top ten. The sequenced sample consisted of whole blood. The receptors were gathered from an adult who was a healthcare worker with PCR-confirmed SARS-CoV-2 infection or an uninfected control (not recorded which).

Turning to this clonotype: A read error may be the cause here, since a much bigger clone is one base away. V is TRBV5-1 and J is TRBJ2-7; the D gene is possibly TRBD1 (6 bases). Per the germline V gene, CDR1 is SGHRS and CDR2 is YFSETQ. The CDR3 totals 14 residues. The V end was cut by 1 base, the J end by 5 bases, with 13 bases between. CDR3 region: CASSLTGRMDEQYF. CDR3 DNA sequence: TGCGCCAGCAGCTTGACAGGGCGAATGGACGAGCAGTACTTC.

This clonotype was found many times. The V and J genes are TRBV6-1 and TRBJ1-6; D is perhaps TRBD1 (6 bases). The V end was cut by 6 bases, the J end by 13 bases, with 19 bases between. This CDR3 contains 14 residues. Germline V gene data show CDR1 as MNHNS and CDR2 as SASEGT. The DNA of the CDR3 is TGTGCCAGCAGAGGAGGGGGTGGGCCGAGCCCCCTCCACTTT. It specifies CASRGGGGPSPLHF.

Many counts were recorded for this clonotype. This rearrangement joins TRBV28 to TRBJ2-7, with 8 nucleotides matching TRBD1. Trimming took 7 bases from V and 3 from J; bases not matched to a gene: 2. CDR3 length equals 12 residues. Germline values: CDR1 MDHEN, CDR2 SYDVKM. The DNA for the CDR3 is TGTGCCAGCAACAGGGGGAACTACGAGCAGTACTTC. Translating gives CASNRGNYEQYF.

The rearrangement links TRBV6-1 to TRBJ2-1; 11 bases align to TRBD2. The germline CDR1 and CDR2 sequences are MNHNS and SASEGT. V lost 7 bases and J lost 6; bases outside the gene matches: 5. The CDR3 contains 14 residues. Written as DNA, the CDR3 is TGTGCCAGCAAGACTAGCGGGGCCCTCAATGAGCAGTTCTTC. This translates into CASKTSGALNEQFF.

This clonotype was seen a handful of times. CDR3 amino acids: CSVQLPGLGGPTDTQYF. The CDR3 DNA is TGCAGCGTCCAACTGCCCGGCCTGGGGGGCCCCACAGATACGCAGTATTTT. The chain links TRBV29-1 to TRBJ2-3, with D perhaps given as TRBD1 or TRBD2 (6 bases each). CDR3 length: 17 amino acids. With 6 bases removed from V and 2 bases from J, the gap between germline ends came to 24 bases. Germline values: CDR1 SQVTM, CDR2 ANQGSEA.

This clonotype appeared many times. The chain combines TRBV10-3 with TRBJ2-1, with D perhaps matching TRBD1 (7 bases). CDR1 and CDR2 (germline): ENHRY, SYGVKD. The germline V and J ends were trimmed by 5 bases and 10 bases, with 15 bases remaining between them. CDR3 size: 13 residues. CDR3 amino acids: CAISSDQGGEQFF. The CDR3 DNA follows: TGTGCCATCAGTTCCGACCAGGGGGGAGAGCAGTTCTTC.

The chain uses TRBV12-3 or TRBV12-4 and TRBJ2-5, with a possible D match to TRBD1 (5 bases). The CDR3 covers 13 residues. V was cut by 6 bases and J by 4 bases, with 12 bases left in between. CDR3 DNA sequence: TGTGCCAGCAGGCCGACAGTTAGAGAGACCCAGTACTTC. Translated: CASRPTVRETQYF.

This clonotype was counted at least ten times. The V gene is TRBV6-6, the J gene TRBJ1-4, with 9 bases aligning to TRBD1. This CDR3 is built from 15 residues. Germline CDR1 is MNHNY and CDR2 is SVGAGI (reference sequence). V shed 5 bases and J 8 bases; nucleotides not matched to a gene: 9. The CDR3, as DNA: TGTGCCAGCAGTCTACCGGGACAGGGTCAGGAAAAACTGTTTTTT. This encodes CASSLPGQGQEKLFF.